This passage covers 24 T cell receptor beta chains from one sample sequenced in a study of blood T cell repertoires in COVID-19. Here immunoSEQ multiplex PCR was the method, and the copy in TCRdb shows in-frame clones only, minus some. The sample lists more than 55,000 clones; around 67% were seen once. The sequenced sample consisted of peripheral blood. The receptors were sampled from a woman in her sixties or seventies with acute or convalescent COVID-19.

The rearrangement links TRBV9 to TRBJ1-2; 8 bases line up with TRBD1. Germline-derived CDR1 and CDR2 are SGDLS and YYNGEE. With V trimmed by 0 bases and J by 8 bases, 6 bases remained unmatched. CDR3 size: 14 residues. The CDR3 DNA sequence: TGTGCCAGCAGCGTAGAGCAGGGGGCATCGGGCTACACCTTC. It encodes CASSVEQGASGYTF. Full variable domain (remainder filled in from reference TRBV9 and TRBJ1-2): DSGVTQTPKHLITATGQRVTLRCSPRSGDLSVYWYQQSLDQGLQFLIQYYNGEERAKGNILERFSAQQFPDLHSELNLSSLELGDSALYFCASSVEQGASGYTFGSGTRLTVV.

CDR3 sequence: CASSSREANEQFF. DNA of the CDR3: TGTGCCAGCAGTTCCAGGGAGGCCAATGAGCAGTTCTTC. This chain links TRBV6-5 with TRBJ2-1; the D gene is possibly TRBD2 (6 bases). CDR3 length: 13 amino acids. With 4 bases removed from V and 6 bases from J, the gap between germline ends came to 10 bases. Germline loops: CDR1 MNHEY, CDR2 SVGAGI.

This chain joins TRBV9 and TRBJ1-3; D uncertain. The CDR3 is made up of 12 amino acids. Germline CDR1 SGDLS, CDR2 YYNGEE. The ends were cut back, 0 bases at V and 8 bases at J, with 6 bases in the middle. CDR3 in amino acids: CASSVEEDTIYF. The CDR3 DNA sequence: TGTGCCAGCAGCGTAGAAGAGGACACCATATATTTT.

The gene calls are TRBV7-8 and TRBJ2-1; 9 bases agree with TRBD2. The CDR3 contains 16 residues. V was pared by 3 bases and J by 3 bases, with 6 bases of the junction left unmatched. Germline CDR1 SGHVS, CDR2 FQNEAQ. As DNA, the CDR3 is TGTGCCAGCAGCTTGGTAGCGGGGGACCTCTACAATGAGCAGTTCTTC. Translated: CASSLVAGDLYNEQFF. The full variable domain, in which reference TRBV7-8 and TRBJ2-1 provide the parts outside the CDR3, is GAGVSQSPRYKVAKRGQDVALRCDPISGHVSLFWYQQALGQGPEFLTYFQNEAQLDKSGLPSDRFFAERPEGSVSTLKIQRTQQEDSAVYLCASSLVAGDLYNEQFFGPGTRLTVL.

This chain connects TRBV5-1 to TRBJ2-1, with TRBD1 matching over 8 bases. The V and J ends lost 7 bases and 5 bases, in that order; junction bases with no gene match: 5. Germline V gene lookup returns CDR1 SGHRS and CDR2 YFSETQ. This CDR3 spans 13 amino acids. The CDR3 loop is CASYPDRDNEQFF. CDR3 DNA sequence: TGCGCCAGCTACCCGGACAGGGACAATGAGCAGTTCTTC.

The chain is built from TRBV6-1 and TRBJ1-2; perhaps TRBD1 as D (6 bases). This CDR3 region has 13 residues. V was trimmed by 1 base and J by 9 bases, leaving 12 bases between them. Per germline, CDR1 MNHNS and CDR2 SASEGT. The CDR3 loop reads CASSEGLDSRYTF. DNA for the CDR3: TGTGCCAGCAGTGAAGGCCTGGACAGCCGCTACACCTTC.

This clone was seen just once. The chain carries TRBV7-2 and TRBJ2-1, with D unresolved. The germline gives CDR1 SGHTA, CDR2 FQGNSA. The CDR3 runs 14 residues. Trimming shortened V by 2 bases and J by 5 bases, and 10 bases separated the two germline ends. CDR3 DNA: TGTGCCAGCAGCTTACAGAGGATCCACAATGAGCAGTTCTTC. Translating it yields CASSLQRIHNEQFF.

This chain uses TRBV5-1 with TRBJ1-1; TRBD1 is a possible D gene (5 bases). With 4 bases removed from V and 3 bases from J, the gap between germline ends came to 10 bases. CDR3 length: 13 residues. Germline assignment: CDR1 SGHRS and CDR2 YFSETQ. For the CDR3, the DNA is TGCGCCAGCAGCAAAGGGGAAGACACTGAAGCTTTCTTT. It encodes CASSKGEDTEAFF.

The rearrangement links TRBV2 to TRBJ1-5; TRBD1 is a possible D gene (5 bases). V lost 7 bases and J 11 bases, leaving 15 bases between the germline ends. This CDR3 contains 12 residues. Germline loops: CDR1 SNHLY, CDR2 FYNNEI. CDR3 in amino acids: CASTQGLGAQHF. The CDR3 DNA is TGTGCCAGCACCCAGGGATTAGGGGCCCAGCATTTT. Looking up the rest from reference TRBV2 and TRBJ1-5 gives the full variable domain: EPEVTQTPSHQVTQMGQEVILRCVPISNHLYFYWYRQILGQKVEFLVSFYNNEISEKSEIFDDQFSVERPDGSNFTLKIRSTKLEDSAMYFCASTQGLGAQHFGDGTRLSIL.

The chain joins TRBV4-2 to TRBJ1-4; D is undetermined. The V and J ends lost 0 bases and 8 bases respectively, with 10 bases between them. CDR1 LGHNA and CDR2 YNFKEQ come from the germline V gene. The CDR3 runs 14 residues. The CDR3 DNA reads TGTGCCAGCAGCCAAGATACGAAAGCGGAAAAACTGTTTTTT. Protein sequence: CASSQDTKAEKLFF.

The V call is TRBV23-1, the J call TRBJ2-3, with TRBD2 as a possible D gene (6 bases). TRBV23-1 is an ORF for which the function is uncertain. Between the trimmed V and J ends, which lost 0 bases and 2 bases, there was a span of 18 bases. This CDR3 comprises 18 residues. CDR3 residues: CASSQSGKRAGPTDTQYF. CDR3 coding DNA: TGCGCCAGCAGTCAATCTGGGAAGCGGGCCGGGCCCACAGATACGCAGTATTTT.

This clone showed up just once. The CDR3 is CASSYPHQDYEQFF. The CDR3 DNA follows: TGTGCCAGCAGTTACCCCCACCAGGATTATGAGCAGTTCTTC. The chain carries TRBV6-6 and TRBJ2-1; D not resolved. The germline CDR1 and CDR2 sequences are MNHNY and SVGAGI (reference sequence). V dropped 2 bases and J dropped 8 bases, with 13 bases sitting between them. The CDR3 covers 14 residues.

This chain joins TRBV11-2 and TRBJ2-7, with 10 bases lining up with TRBD1. J gave up 3 bases and V 4 bases, and 6 bases lay outside the gene matches. The CDR3 is made up of 15 amino acids. Germline loops: CDR1 SGHAT, CDR2 FQNNGV. The CDR3 bases are TGTGCCAGCAGCTCCCCGACAGGGGGCGGCTACGAGCAGTACGTC. As protein: CASSSPTGGGYEQYV.

This clone was counted a single time. The V call is TRBV12-3 or TRBV12-4, the J call TRBJ1-2; 7 nucleotides align to TRBD1. The CDR3 length is 13 residues. Trimming cost V 5 bases and J 5 bases; bases outside gene matches: 5. CDR3 nucleotides: TGTGCCAGCAGTGAACAGGGGAGATATGGCTACACCTTC. Its protein product is CASSEQGRYGYTF.

V is TRBV4-1 and J is TRBJ2-1; D gene uncertain. The CDR3 contains 16 residues. Trimming left V 4 bases short and J 0 bases short, with 13 bases between. The V gene's germline CDR1 is MGHRA and CDR2 YSYEKL. The CDR3 DNA is TGCGCCAGCAGCCTATTAGACTTAATCTCCTACAATGAGCAGTTCTTC. Its translation is CASSLLDLISYNEQFF.

This clone has a single count. The rearrangement joins TRBV6-4 to TRBJ1-2; perhaps TRBD1 as D (5 bases). Germline V CDR1 and CDR2: MRHNA, SNTAGT. This CDR3 comprises 19 residues. V shed 6 bases and J shed 3 bases, with 29 bases lying between them. CDR3 sequence reads: CASSAPTPPPQTAYYGYTF. In nucleotides, the CDR3 is TGTGCCAGCAGCGCCCCCACTCCCCCCCCTCAGACAGCTTACTATGGCTACACCTTC.

This clone has only a few counts. The chain couples TRBV4-1 to TRBJ1-3; tentatively, D is TRBD1 (5 bases). This CDR3 comprises 16 residues. Between the trimmed V and J ends, which lost 1 base and 0 bases, there was a span of 10 bases. Germline loops: CDR1 MGHRA, CDR2 YSYEKL. This CDR3 is CASSQAPTVSGNTIYF. The CDR3 DNA follows: TGCGCCAGCAGCCAAGCCCCGACAGTCTCTGGAAACACCATATATTTT.

V and J are TRBV11-2 and TRBJ1-1, with D tentatively TRBD1 (6 bases). CDR3 length: 13 residues. CDR1 and CDR2 (germline): SGHAT, FQNNGV. The germline V and J ends were trimmed by 5 bases and 1 base, with 8 bases remaining between them. CDR3 loop: CASSRQANTEAFF. The CDR3, as DNA: TGTGCCAGCAGCCGACAGGCGAACACTGAAGCTTTCTTT.

The CDR3 loop is CASSSWSQLDEKLFF. CDR3 sequence (DNA): TGTGCCAGCAGTAGTTGGTCACAGTTAGATGAAAAACTGTTTTTT. J is TRBJ1-4 and V is TRBV25-1, with D unclear. Germline assignment: CDR1 MGHDK and CDR2 SYGVNS. The germline V and J ends were trimmed by 5 bases and 6 bases, with 16 bases remaining between them. This CDR3 spans 15 amino acids.

Notes on this clone: The sample holds other DNA sequences that translate to the same CDR3. The chain links TRBV9 to TRBJ2-1; possible D gene TRBD2, 5 bases. Germline CDR1 is SGDLS and CDR2 is YYNGEE. The CDR3 sequence is 15 residues long. The germline V and J ends were trimmed by 1 base and 0 bases, with 8 bases remaining between them. In DNA form, the CDR3 reads TGTGCCAGCAGCGTAAAAACTAGCTCCTACAATGAGCAGTTCTTC. This codes for CASSVKTSSYNEQFF.

The chain is built from TRBV18 and TRBJ2-4; no reliable D call. Trimming shortened V by 2 bases and J by 3 bases, and 8 bases separated the two germline ends. Germline CDR1 and CDR2: KGHSH and LQKENI. The length of the CDR3 is 14 residues. Written as DNA, the CDR3 is TGTGCCAGCTCACCATCCGGCGGCAAAAACATTCAGTACTTC. Its protein product is CASSPSGGKNIQYF.

This clone counts as medium-sized. V gene TRBV30 combines with J gene TRBJ1-3; tentatively, D is TRBD1 (6 bases). This CDR3 region has 16 residues. V was pared by 2 bases and J by 0 bases, with 14 bases between. Germline assignment: CDR1 GTSNPN and CDR2 SVGIG (reference sequence). The chain's CDR3 is CAWSLGQMSSGNTIYF. CDR3 sequence (DNA): TGTGCCTGGAGTCTTGGACAGATGAGCTCTGGAAACACCATATATTTT.

This chain connects TRBV27 to TRBJ1-2, with D perhaps matching TRBD1 (6 bases). Trimming took 6 bases from V and 4 from J, leaving 12 bases between them. The CDR3 has 13 amino acids. Germline V lookup: CDR1 MNHEY, CDR2 SMNVEV (reference sequence). The CDR3 DNA reads as TGTGCCAGCAGGGAACAGGGTTTCTATGGCTACACCTTC. Protein product: CASREQGFYGYTF.

This clone turned up a few times. The chain combines TRBV4-1 with TRBJ1-1, with TRBD1 matching over 8 bases. The CDR3 extends over 15 amino acids. Germline CDR1 reads MGHRA; CDR2 reads YSYEKL. V trimming: 3 bases; J trimming: 1 base; junction bases outside the gene matches: 4. CDR3 DNA: TGCGCCAGCAGCCACCCGGGACAGGAGAACACTGAAGCTTTCTTT. This translates into CASSHPGQENTEAFF.